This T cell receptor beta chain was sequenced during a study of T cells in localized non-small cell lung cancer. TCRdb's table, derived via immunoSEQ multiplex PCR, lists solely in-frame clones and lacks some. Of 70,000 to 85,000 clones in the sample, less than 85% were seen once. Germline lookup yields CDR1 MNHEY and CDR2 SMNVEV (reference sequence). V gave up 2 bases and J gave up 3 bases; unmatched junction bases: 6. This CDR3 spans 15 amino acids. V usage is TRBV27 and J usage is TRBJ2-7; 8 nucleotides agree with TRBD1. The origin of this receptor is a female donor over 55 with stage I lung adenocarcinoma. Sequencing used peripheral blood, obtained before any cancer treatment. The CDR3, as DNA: TGTGCCAGCAGTTTAAGTAGACAGGGGTTCTACGAGCAGTACTTC. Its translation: CASSLSRQGFYEQYF.